These T cell receptor beta chains were read from a single sample in a study of blood T cell repertoires in COVID-19. Using immunoSEQ multiplex PCR, the repertoire was profiled, and TCRdb retains in-frame clones only, with some absent. The sample comprises roughly 200,000 clones, 75% to 90% of which are singletons, and about 6.9% rests with the top ten. The sample was peripheral blood. The receptors come from a man aged 60 to 69 with acute or convalescent COVID-19. The CDR3 runs from the conserved cysteine through the conserved F or W. The order of the fields is CDR3 DNA, CDR3 protein, clone size, D gene, V gene, CDR3 length, J gene. A D gene is named only where the DNA matches it firmly. Only part of the rows carry a size: once, few, many, or a class if the clone is expanded.

CDR3nt: TGTGCCAGCAGCCCCACCACAGGGAGCACAGATACGCAGTATTTT
CDR3aa: CASSPTTGSTDTQYF
abundance: -
d_gene: -
v_gene: TRBV5-6
len: 15
j_gene: TRBJ2-3

CDR3nt: TGTGCCAGCAGCTTAAACGGAGAGACTAGCGGGAGATTAGACAATGAGCAGTTCTTC
CDR3aa: CASSLNGETSGRLDNEQFF
abundance: -
d_gene: TRBD2
v_gene: TRBV7-3
len: 19
j_gene: TRBJ2-1

CDR3nt: TGTGCCAGCTCAAGATCAGGGAGAAACACCATATATTTT
CDR3aa: CASSRSGRNTIYF
abundance: -
d_gene: -
v_gene: TRBV18
len: 13
j_gene: TRBJ1-3

CDR3nt: TGTGCCAGCAGTACCCGATGGCGGGAGACCCAGTACTTC
CDR3aa: CASSTRWRETQYF
abundance: -
d_gene: -
v_gene: TRBV6-6
len: 13
j_gene: TRBJ2-5

CDR3nt: TGTGCCAGCAGCCCATATAGCGGGGGCGATGAGCAGTTCTTC
CDR3aa: CASSPYSGGDEQFF
abundance: -
d_gene: TRBD2
v_gene: TRBV7-2
len: 14
j_gene: TRBJ2-1

CDR3nt: TGTGCCAGCAGCTTGACAGGGGGTATATGGGAAAAACTGTTTTTT
CDR3aa: CASSLTGGIWEKLFF
abundance: -
d_gene: TRBD1
v_gene: TRBV7-9
len: 15
j_gene: TRBJ1-4

CDR3nt: TGTGCCAGCAGCCAAGGGGGGGGTGGGTCTGGAAACACCATATATTTT
CDR3aa: CASSQGGGGSGNTIYF
abundance: -
d_gene: -
v_gene: TRBV3-1/TRBV3-2
len: 16
j_gene: TRBJ1-3

CDR3nt: TGTGCCAGCAGCCAAGCTCCAGAGACCCAGTACTTC
CDR3aa: CASSQAPETQYF
abundance: -
d_gene: -
v_gene: TRBV3-1/TRBV3-2
len: 12
j_gene: TRBJ2-5

CDR3nt: TGTGCCAGCAGTTACAGTTCAGGCCGCTCTGGAAACACCATATATTTT
CDR3aa: CASSYSSGRSGNTIYF
abundance: -
d_gene: -
v_gene: TRBV6-2/TRBV6-3
len: 16
j_gene: TRBJ1-3

CDR3nt: TGTGCCAGTAGTATGACTGGGACATCCAATAGGGAAGCTTTCTTT
CDR3aa: CASSMTGTSNREAFF
abundance: -
d_gene: -
v_gene: TRBV19
len: 15
j_gene: TRBJ1-1

CDR3nt: TGTGCCAGCAGAGATGGCCCCTACGAGCAGTACTTC
CDR3aa: CASRDGPYEQYF
abundance: -
d_gene: -
v_gene: TRBV6-6
len: 12
j_gene: TRBJ2-7

CDR3nt: TGTGCCAGTAGTAGCCCTCGACAGGGTACAGGGCTCCTCCATGGCTACACCTTC
CDR3aa: CASSSPRQGTGLLHGYTF
abundance: -
d_gene: TRBD1
v_gene: TRBV19
len: 18
j_gene: TRBJ1-2

CDR3nt: TGTGCCTCCAATACAGGGACAAGCAATCAGCCCCAGCATTTT
CDR3aa: CASNTGTSNQPQHF
abundance: once
d_gene: -
v_gene: TRBV30
len: 14
j_gene: TRBJ1-5

CDR3nt: TGTGCCAGCAGACCGGGACAGGGGTTTCATAGCAATCAGCCCCAGCATTTT
CDR3aa: CASRPGQGFHSNQPQHF
abundance: -
d_gene: TRBD1
v_gene: TRBV27
len: 17
j_gene: TRBJ1-5

CDR3nt: TGTGCCAGCAGCCCAGGGACTTTCCGCTCTGGAAACACCATATATTTT
CDR3aa: CASSPGTFRSGNTIYF
abundance: few
d_gene: -
v_gene: TRBV7-6
len: 16
j_gene: TRBJ1-3

CDR3nt: TGTGCCAGCAGTGACGGGCTCAGGGGTCGTGGCTACACCTTC
CDR3aa: CASSDGLRGRGYTF
abundance: once
d_gene: -
v_gene: TRBV6-1
len: 14
j_gene: TRBJ1-2

CDR3nt: TGCGCCAGCAGCTTGGAAGGTGGGTGGGAGTCTGGCTACACCTTC
CDR3aa: CASSLEGGWESGYTF
abundance: -
d_gene: -
v_gene: TRBV5-1
len: 15
j_gene: TRBJ1-2

CDR3nt: TGTGCCAGCTCCGGGACAGCCGCTAACTATGGCTACACCTTC
CDR3aa: CASSGTAANYGYTF
abundance: few
d_gene: TRBD1
v_gene: TRBV28
len: 14
j_gene: TRBJ1-2

CDR3nt: TGTGCCAGCAAGACGGGGGGGAAAGATACGCAGTATTTT
CDR3aa: CASKTGGKDTQYF
abundance: -
d_gene: TRBD2
v_gene: TRBV6-5
len: 13
j_gene: TRBJ2-3

CDR3nt: TGCGCCAGCAGCTTGGCCGAAGGGGACACCGGGGAGCTGTTTTTT
CDR3aa: CASSLAEGDTGELFF
abundance: -
d_gene: -
v_gene: TRBV5-1
len: 15
j_gene: TRBJ2-2

CDR3nt: TGCAGTGCTAGTTTGGCGGGAGGTGACAATGAGCAGTTCTTC
CDR3aa: CSASLAGGDNEQFF
abundance: -
d_gene: TRBD2
v_gene: TRBV20-1
len: 14
j_gene: TRBJ2-1

CDR3nt: TGTGCCAGCAGCCTAGGACAGGGGGGCTATGGCTACACCTTC
CDR3aa: CASSLGQGGYGYTF
abundance: -
d_gene: TRBD1
v_gene: TRBV7-3
len: 14
j_gene: TRBJ1-2

CDR3nt: TGTGCCACCAGTGATCGGGGAACCAATCAGCCCCAGCATTTT
CDR3aa: CATSDRGTNQPQHF
abundance: few
d_gene: -
v_gene: TRBV24-1
len: 14
j_gene: TRBJ1-5

CDR3nt: TGTGCCAGCACGGAGACTAGCGGGCCCTACGAGCAGTACTTC
CDR3aa: CASTETSGPYEQYF
abundance: -
d_gene: TRBD2
v_gene: TRBV6-5
len: 14
j_gene: TRBJ2-7

CDR3nt: TGTGCCAGCTGGATGACAGGGCTTGGGCAGCCCCAGCATTTT
CDR3aa: CASWMTGLGQPQHF
abundance: -
d_gene: TRBD1
v_gene: TRBV6-6
len: 14
j_gene: TRBJ1-5

CDR3nt: TGTGCCAGCAGCCAAGATGTCAGAGAGACCCAGTACTTC
CDR3aa: CASSQDVRETQYF
abundance: -
d_gene: -
v_gene: TRBV4-2
len: 13
j_gene: TRBJ2-5

CDR3nt: TGTGCCAGCAGCGTAGAACACAGGGCTGGAAACACCATATATTTT
CDR3aa: CASSVEHRAGNTIYF
abundance: -
d_gene: -
v_gene: TRBV9
len: 15
j_gene: TRBJ1-3

CDR3nt: TGTGCCATCAGTGATGCGAGCGGGGACAATGAGCAGTTCTTC
CDR3aa: CAISDASGDNEQFF
abundance: -
d_gene: TRBD2
v_gene: TRBV10-3
len: 14
j_gene: TRBJ2-1

CDR3nt: TGTGCCAGCAGTTTAAACAGGGCTCAGCCCCAGCATTTT
CDR3aa: CASSLNRAQPQHF
abundance: -
d_gene: -
v_gene: TRBV6-4
len: 13
j_gene: TRBJ1-5

CDR3nt: TGTGCCAGCAGTGAATCAAGCGGGATTTTGGCCTACGAGCAGTACTTC
CDR3aa: CASSESSGILAYEQYF
abundance: -
d_gene: TRBD2
v_gene: TRBV6-1
len: 16
j_gene: TRBJ2-7

CDR3nt: TGTGCCAGCACCAAGGACAGGGGGAACTATGGCTACACCTTC
CDR3aa: CASTKDRGNYGYTF
abundance: -
d_gene: TRBD1
v_gene: TRBV2
len: 14
j_gene: TRBJ1-2

CDR3nt: TGTGCCAGCAGCTTAGCCGGGGGCAGGGGGAGCGAAAAACTGTTTTTT
CDR3aa: CASSLAGGRGSEKLFF
abundance: -
d_gene: TRBD1
v_gene: TRBV7-8
len: 16
j_gene: TRBJ1-4

CDR3nt: TGTGCCAGCAGCGCCCCCGGGACAGTTAAGAATGAGCAGTTCTTC
CDR3aa: CASSAPGTVKNEQFF
abundance: -
d_gene: TRBD1
v_gene: TRBV7-9
len: 15
j_gene: TRBJ2-1

CDR3nt: TGTGCCAGCAGCTTAGAAGGGGTTGGCACAGATACGCAGTATTTT
CDR3aa: CASSLEGVGTDTQYF
abundance: -
d_gene: -
v_gene: TRBV5-6
len: 15
j_gene: TRBJ2-3

CDR3nt: TGTACCAGCAGCCAAACGGAGGACAGCGGAACCGAAAGGGATACGCAGTATTTT
CDR3aa: CTSSQTEDSGTERDTQYF
abundance: once
d_gene: -
v_gene: TRBV3-1/TRBV3-2
len: 18
j_gene: TRBJ2-3

CDR3nt: TGCGCCAGCAGTCAGGGAACTAATGAAAAACTGTTTTTT
CDR3aa: CASSQGTNEKLFF
abundance: -
d_gene: -
v_gene: TRBV5-1
len: 13
j_gene: TRBJ1-4

CDR3nt: TGTGCCATCAGTGACTCAGGGCCCCAGCTCTATGGCTACACCTTC
CDR3aa: CAISDSGPQLYGYTF
abundance: -
d_gene: -
v_gene: TRBV10-3
len: 15
j_gene: TRBJ1-2

CDR3nt: TGTGCCACCAGTGAAACCCCGGGACAGCGCCTGTACTTC
CDR3aa: CATSETPGQRLYF
abundance: -
d_gene: TRBD1
v_gene: TRBV24-1
len: 13
j_gene: TRBJ2-7

CDR3nt: TGCGCCAGCTCCCCAGTGGAGGTGGGGGCTTCGGGTGAGCAGTTCTTC
CDR3aa: CASSPVEVGASGEQFF
abundance: -
d_gene: -
v_gene: TRBV5-1
len: 16
j_gene: TRBJ2-1

CDR3nt: TGTGCCAGCGCGACACTAGCGGGGGAGTACAATGAGCAGTTCTTC
CDR3aa: CASATLAGEYNEQFF
abundance: -
d_gene: TRBD2
v_gene: TRBV18
len: 15
j_gene: TRBJ2-1